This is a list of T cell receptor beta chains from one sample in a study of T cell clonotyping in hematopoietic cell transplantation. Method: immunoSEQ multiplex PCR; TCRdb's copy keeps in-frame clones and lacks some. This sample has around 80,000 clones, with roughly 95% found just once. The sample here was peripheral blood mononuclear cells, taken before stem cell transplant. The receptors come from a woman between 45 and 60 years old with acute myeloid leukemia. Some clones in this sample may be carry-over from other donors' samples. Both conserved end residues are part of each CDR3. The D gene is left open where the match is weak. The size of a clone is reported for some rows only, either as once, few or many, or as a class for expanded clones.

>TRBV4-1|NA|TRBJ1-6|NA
TGCGCCAGCAGCCAAGATAGGGCGGGCTCCTATAATTCACCCCTCCACTTT
CASSQDRAGSYNSPLHF
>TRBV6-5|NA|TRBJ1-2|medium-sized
TGTGCCAGCAGTTACTCGCTTCTCAACTATGGCTACACCTTC
CASSYSLLNYGYTF
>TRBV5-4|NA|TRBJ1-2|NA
TGTGCCAGCAGCTTGGACAGGGATGGCTACACCTTC
CASSLDRDGYTF
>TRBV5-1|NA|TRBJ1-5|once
TGCGCCAGCAGCCCGGGACACCCTACAGGACAGCCCCAGCATTTT
CASSPGHPTGQPQHF
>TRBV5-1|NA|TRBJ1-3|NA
TGCGCCAGCAGCTCTAGCGGACGGAGCTCTGGAAACACCATATATTTT
CASSSSGRSSGNTIYF
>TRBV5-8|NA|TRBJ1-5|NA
TGTGCCAGCAGCTTGGGCGACATTATGCGTCAGCCCCAGCATTTT
CASSLGDIMRQPQHF
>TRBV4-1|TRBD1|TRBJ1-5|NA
TGCGCCAGCAGCCATACAGGGGTAGGCAATCAGCCCCAGCATTTT
CASSHTGVGNQPQHF
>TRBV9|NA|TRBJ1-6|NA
TGTGCCAGCAGCGCCGGGATCTATAATTCACCCCTCCACTTT
CASSAGIYNSPLHF
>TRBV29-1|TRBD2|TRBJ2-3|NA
TGCAGCGCGACGGGACTAGCGAGCACAGATACGCAGTATTTT
CSATGLASTDTQYF
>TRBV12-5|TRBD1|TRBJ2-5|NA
TGTGCTAGTGGTTTGACTTATCCGGGACAGGTTACATTTCGAGAGACCCAGTACTTC
CASGLTYPGQVTFRETQYF
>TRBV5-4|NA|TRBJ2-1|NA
TGTGCCAGCAGCCTTAGGAATGAGCAGTTCTTC
CASSLRNEQFF
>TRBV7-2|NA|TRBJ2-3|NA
TGTGCCAGCAGTTTGAGCACAGATACGCAGTATTTT
CASSLSTDTQYF
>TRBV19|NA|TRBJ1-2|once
TGTGCCAGTAGTATAGGTGGCTCCAACTATGGCTACACCTTC
CASSIGGSNYGYTF
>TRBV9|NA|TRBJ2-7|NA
TGTGCCAGCAGCGTAGTCGGGACCCGCCGCGAGGAGCAGTACTTC
CASSVVGTRREEQYF
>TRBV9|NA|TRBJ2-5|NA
TGTGCCAGCAGCGTAGAGGGATATGAGAGTGAGACCCAGTACTTC
CASSVEGYESETQYF
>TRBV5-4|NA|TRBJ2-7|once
TGTGCCAGCAGCTTGGGGAACCCTAGCGCCTTCTCCTACGAGCAGTACTTC
CASSLGNPSAFSYEQYF
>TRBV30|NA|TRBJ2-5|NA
TGTGCCTGGAGTCCCAGGTACCAAGAGACCCAGTACTTC
CAWSPRYQETQYF
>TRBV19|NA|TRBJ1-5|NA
TGTGCCAGTAGTATTTTATGGCAGCCCCAGCATTTT
CASSILWQPQHF
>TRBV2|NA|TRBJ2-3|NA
TGTGCCAGCAGTGATTTAGATACGCAGTATTTT
CASSDLDTQYF
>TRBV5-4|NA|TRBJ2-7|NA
TGTGCCAGCAGCTTGGGGACCAACTACGAGCAGTACTTC
CASSLGTNYEQYF
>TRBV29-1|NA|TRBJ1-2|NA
TGCAGCGTTGAATGGATAGGGCAGGCTAGAGGTGGCTACACCTTC
CSVEWIGQARGGYTF
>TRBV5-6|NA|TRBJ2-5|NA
TGTGCCAGCAGCTTGCGAATGTCGTACCAAGAGACCCAGTACTTC
CASSLRMSYQETQYF
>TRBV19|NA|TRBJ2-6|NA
TGTGCCAGTAGACTACGGGACTTGAGCTCTGGGGCCAACGTCCTGACTTTC
CASRLRDLSSGANVLTF
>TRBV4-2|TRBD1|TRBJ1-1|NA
TGTGCCAGCAGCGACCGACAGGGGGCGCGGACTGAAGCTTTCTTT
CASSDRQGARTEAFF
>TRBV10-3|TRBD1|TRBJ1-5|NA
TGTGCCTCCTGGACAGGAGGAAATCAGCCCCAGCATTTT
CASWTGGNQPQHF
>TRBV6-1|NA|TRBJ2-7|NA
TGTGCCAGCAGTTGGGTCTCCTACGAGCAGTACTTC
CASSWVSYEQYF
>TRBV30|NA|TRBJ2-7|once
TGTGCCTGGAGTGTAACCAGCTACGAGCAGTACTTC
CAWSVTSYEQYF
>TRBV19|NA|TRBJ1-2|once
TGTGCCAGTAGTAACGCGCGCTATGGCTACACCTTC
CASSNARYGYTF
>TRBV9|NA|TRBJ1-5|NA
TGTGCCAGCAGCGTAGGGGTAGGGCAGGCCGCCCAGCATTTT
CASSVGVGQAAQHF
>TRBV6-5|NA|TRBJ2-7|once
TGTGCCAGCAGTTATTATGGAGAGCAGTACTTC
CASSYYGEQYF
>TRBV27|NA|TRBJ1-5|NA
TGTGCCAGCAGAAAGAGAAATAGCAATCAGCCCCAGCATTTT
CASRKRNSNQPQHF
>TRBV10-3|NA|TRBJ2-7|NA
TGTGCCATCAGGAGCGACAAGTCTGGCTACGAGCAGTACTTC
CAIRSDKSGYEQYF
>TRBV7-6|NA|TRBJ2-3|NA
TGTGCAAGGGCTACAGTAACTAGCACAGATACGCAGTATTTT
CARATVTSTDTQYF
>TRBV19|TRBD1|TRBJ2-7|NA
TGTGCCAGTAGTATCTTAGATACAGGGGTCTACGAGCAGTACTTC
CASSILDTGVYEQYF
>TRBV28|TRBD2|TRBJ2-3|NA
TGTGCCAGCAGTTCGGATTTGAGCGGGAGTCCAGATACGCAGTATTTT
CASSSDLSGSPDTQYF
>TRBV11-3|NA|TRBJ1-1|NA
TGTGCCAGCTCTTCCATGAACACTGAAGCTTTCTTT
CASSSMNTEAFF
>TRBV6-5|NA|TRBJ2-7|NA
TGTGCCAGCAGTTACTCGATCGGGCCCGAGCAGTACTTC
CASSYSIGPEQYF
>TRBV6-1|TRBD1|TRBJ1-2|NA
TGTGCCAGCAGTCCAGGGACAGTATCGTCCTATGGCTACACCTTC
CASSPGTVSSYGYTF
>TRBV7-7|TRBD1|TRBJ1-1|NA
TGTGCTAGCAGCAGACAGGGGGAAAACACTGAAGCTTTCTTT
CASSRQGENTEAFF
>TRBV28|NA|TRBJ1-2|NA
TGTGCCAGCCGAGGACCGGGTGGGTGGGGCTACACCTTC
CASRGPGGWGYTF
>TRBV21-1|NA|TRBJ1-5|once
TGTGCCAGCAGCGCGGCCGGACAGGGGGCGTCTTCGAATCAGCCCCAGCATTTT
CASSAAGQGASSNQPQHF
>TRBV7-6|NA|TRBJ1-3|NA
TGTGCCAGCAGCTTAAACTGGGGCCGATCTGGAAACACCATATATTTT
CASSLNWGRSGNTIYF
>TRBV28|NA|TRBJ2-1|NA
TGTGCCAGTGACGGACAGTTTTACAATGAGCAGTTCTTC
CASDGQFYNEQFF
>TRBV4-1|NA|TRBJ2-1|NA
TGCGCCAGCAGCCCTCCATCCAATGAGCAGTTCTTC
CASSPPSNEQFF
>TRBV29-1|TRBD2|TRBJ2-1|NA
TGCAGCGTTGTCGGGAGGACCGAGGATGAGCAGTTCTTC
CSVVGRTEDEQFF
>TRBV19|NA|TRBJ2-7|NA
TGTGCCAGTAGTATAGGTCCCTACGAGCAGTACTTC
CASSIGPYEQYF
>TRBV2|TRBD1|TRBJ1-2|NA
TGTGCCAGCAGTGGGACAGGGACAGGGCGGCGGGCTAACTATGGCTACACCTTC
CASSGTGTGRRANYGYTF
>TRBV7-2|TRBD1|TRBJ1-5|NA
TGTGCCAGCACCCCAGGGGGCGCTGGGGGCAATCAGCCCCAGCATTTT
CASTPGGAGGNQPQHF
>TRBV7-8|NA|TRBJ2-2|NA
TGTGCCAGCAGACCTGACAGGTTAAGAACCGGGGAGCTGTTTTTT
CASRPDRLRTGELFF
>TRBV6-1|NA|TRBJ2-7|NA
TGTGCCAGCAGTCCCCAGGACTACGAGCAGTACTTC
CASSPQDYEQYF
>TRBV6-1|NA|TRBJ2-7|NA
TGTGCCAGCAGACTACAGGGAACCTACGAGCAGTACTTC
CASRLQGTYEQYF
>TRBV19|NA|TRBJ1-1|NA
TGTGCCAGTAGAGGGGAGGTCGGTGAAGCTTTCTTT
CASRGEVGEAFF